The clone carrying this T cell receptor (beta chain) showed up just a few times. This sample was included in a study of T cells of healthy individuals. Using its own MiXCR run on the 5' RACE reads, TCRdb lists one record per CDR3 protein. The sample lists about 100,000 distinct CDR3 sequences; around 17% were seen once. The receptor comes from a human donor in good health.

As DNA, the CDR3 is TGTGCCAGCAGTGGACAGGGGGGACTCGCGAACACCGGGGAGCTGTTTTTT. Residues: CASSGQGGLANTGELFF. V is TRBV28 and J is TRBJ2-2; 10 positions match TRBD1. This CDR3 is built from 17 residues. Germline assignment: CDR1 MDHEN and CDR2 SYDVKM. Unmatched junction bases numbered 6, after V lost 5 bases and J lost 0 bases.